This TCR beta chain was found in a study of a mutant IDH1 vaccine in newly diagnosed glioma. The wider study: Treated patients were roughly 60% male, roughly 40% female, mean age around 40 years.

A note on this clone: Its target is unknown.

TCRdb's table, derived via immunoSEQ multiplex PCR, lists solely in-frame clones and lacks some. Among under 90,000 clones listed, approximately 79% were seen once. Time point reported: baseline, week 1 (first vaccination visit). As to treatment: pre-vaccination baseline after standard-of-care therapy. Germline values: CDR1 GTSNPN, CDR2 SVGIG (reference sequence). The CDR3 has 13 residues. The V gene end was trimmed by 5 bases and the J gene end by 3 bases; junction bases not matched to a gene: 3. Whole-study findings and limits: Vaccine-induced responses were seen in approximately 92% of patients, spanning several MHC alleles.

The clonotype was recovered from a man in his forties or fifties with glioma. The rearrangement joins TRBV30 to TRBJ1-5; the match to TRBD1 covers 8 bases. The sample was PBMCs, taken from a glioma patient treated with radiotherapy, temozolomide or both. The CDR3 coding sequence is TGTGCCTGGCGACAGGGGAACAATCAGCCCCAGCATTTT. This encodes CAWRQGNNQPQHF.